These 19 T cell receptor beta chains were all obtained from the same sample, sequenced in a study of Ad26.COV2.S vaccination and SARS-CoV-2 variants. Treatment denoted: approximately 18 received Ad26.COV2.S at low or high dose, single or two shots; 5 received placebo; per-sample allocation not given. Samples were taken on day 63 after the first vaccine or placebo injection. The table came from immunoSEQ multiplex PCR; TCRdb's copy has only in-frame clones and leaves some out. This sample has about 470,000 clones, with around 90% found just once. Specimen: peripheral blood, collected in a trial of Ad26.COV2.S vaccine versus placebo. All receptors come from a person between 18 and 60 years old who received the Ad26.COV2.S COVID-19 vaccine or a placebo.

V and J are TRBV28 and TRBJ2-2; D gene uncertain. Germline assignment: CDR1 MDHEN and CDR2 SYDVKM. The CDR3 loop spans 12 amino acids. The germline V and J ends were trimmed by 6 bases and 5 bases, with 7 bases remaining between them. The CDR3 loop reads CASSTTTGELFF. The CDR3 DNA reads as TGTGCCAGCAGCACGACGACCGGGGAGCTGTTTTTT.

This clone appeared a single time. In DNA, the CDR3 is TGTGCCAGTGGGTATGAGCAGTTCTTC. Residues: CASGYEQFF. This sequence joins TRBV19 and TRBJ2-1, with D hard to call. CDR1 is LNHDA and CDR2 is SQIVND in the germline V gene (reference sequence). The V end lost 8 bases, the J end lost 8 bases, and 4 bases lay between the germline ends. This CDR3 contains 9 residues.

The V and J genes are TRBV5-6 and TRBJ1-5; D is uncertain. Trimming left V 2 bases short and J 3 bases short, with 9 bases between. The V gene's germline CDR1 is SGHDT and CDR2 YYEEEE. The CDR3 totals 14 residues. CDR3 region: CASSLGLNNQPQHF. Here the CDR3 DNA reads TGTGCCAGCAGCTTAGGACTTAACAATCAGCCCCAGCATTTT.

The chain carries TRBV27 and TRBJ1-4, with 9 bases fitting TRBD1. The CDR3 is 15 residues long. The V segment lost 5 bases and the J segment 8 bases; nucleotides outside the gene matches: 9. Germline V gene data show CDR1 as MNHEY and CDR2 as SMNVEV (reference sequence). CDR3 nucleotide sequence: TGTGCCAGCAGTCCGTGGGACAGGGCGGGGGAAAAACTGTTTTTT. Protein product: CASSPWDRAGEKLFF.

The chain recombines TRBV2 with TRBJ2-2; 10 bases match TRBD1. V was clipped by 6 bases and J by 4 bases; unmatched bases: 8. The CDR3 length is 16 residues. The germline CDR1 and CDR2 sequences are SNHLY and FYNNEI. The CDR3 bases are TGTGCCAGCAGCAACCGGGACAGGGGTGGCACCGGGGAGCTGTTTTTT. It codes for CASSNRDRGGTGELFF.

V gene TRBV28 combines with J gene TRBJ2-1; D unresolved. There are 14 residues in the CDR3. The germline CDR1 and CDR2 sequences are MDHEN and SYDVKM. V lost 6 bases and J lost 2, with 11 bases in between. In DNA, the CDR3 is TGTGCCAGCAGCGAGGTGAGTCCCTACAATGAGCAGTTCTTC. Translated: CASSEVSPYNEQFF.

This rearrangement joins TRBV4-2 to TRBJ2-5; D ambiguous. Germline V lookup: CDR1 LGHNA, CDR2 YNFKEQ. The CDR3 is 14 amino acids. Trimming removed 0 bases from V and 2 bases from J, with 7 bases in between. The CDR3 protein is CASSQEVLQETQYF. CDR3 DNA sequence: TGTGCCAGCAGCCAAGAGGTGCTACAAGAGACCCAGTACTTC.

The V call is TRBV6-5, the J call TRBJ2-2; the D is unclear. Germline lookup yields CDR1 MNHEY and CDR2 SVGAGI. This CDR3 comprises 14 residues. V gave up 1 base and J gave up 1 base, with 4 bases separating them. The CDR3 region is CASSYWGNTGELFF. The CDR3 DNA reads TGTGCCAGCAGTTACTGGGGGAACACCGGGGAGCTGTTTTTT.

There are a few counts of this clone. CDR3 nucleotide sequence: TGTGCCAGCAGCGCAAATAACTATGGCTACACCTTC. This gives the protein CASSANNYGYTF. The chain is built from TRBV7-9 and TRBJ1-2; D is uncertain. The CDR3 extends over 12 amino acids. The germline CDR1 and CDR2 sequences are SEHNR and FQNEAQ (reference sequence). The ends were cut back, 5 bases at V and 1 base at J, with 5 bases in the middle.

Comment on this clone: Other nucleotide sequences in the sample specify the same CDR3. The chain joins TRBV18 to TRBJ2-7, with D possibly being TRBD1 or TRBD2 (5 bases each). CDR1 and CDR2 from the germline V gene are KGHSH and LQKENI. The CDR3 is 14 amino acids. Trimming shortened V by 2 bases and J by 3 bases, and 11 bases separated the two germline ends. The CDR3 nucleotides read TGTGCCAGCTCACCAGGGACGGGTGACTACGAGCAGTACTTC. Translating it yields CASSPGTGDYEQYF.

This chain joins TRBV27 and TRBJ2-1; the D gene is possibly TRBD1 (6 bases). Trimming cost V 3 bases and J 5 bases, with 11 bases left between them. CDR1 and CDR2 from the germline V gene are MNHEY and SMNVEV (reference sequence). The CDR3 totals 14 residues. CDR3: CASSFSAGDNEQFF. DNA for the CDR3: TGTGCCAGCAGTTTTTCCGCAGGGGACAATGAGCAGTTCTTC.

The chain carries TRBV6-4 and TRBJ2-7; D gene ambiguous. Germline assignment: CDR1 MRHNA and CDR2 SNTAGT. V was shortened by 2 bases and J by 2 bases, with 10 bases between the two germline ends. The CDR3 consists of 14 residues. The CDR3 DNA follows: TGTGCCAGCAGTGACAGTGGACGCCCCTACGAGCAGTACTTC. Translated: CASSDSGRPYEQYF.

V and J are TRBV27 and TRBJ2-5, with 9 positions matching TRBD1. Losses at the gene ends were 7 bases for V and 1 base for J; bases not matched to a gene: 7. This CDR3 contains 15 residues. Germline lookup yields CDR1 MNHEY and CDR2 SMNVEV (reference sequence). CDR3 in amino acids: CASTKQGAGQETQYF. CDR3 sequence (DNA): TGTGCCAGCACTAAACAGGGGGCTGGCCAAGAGACCCAGTACTTC.

This clone was seen only a few times. The J gene is TRBJ2-2, the V gene TRBV5-1, with D tentatively TRBD1 or TRBD2 (5 bases each). Trimming pared 4 bases from V and 4 bases from J, leaving 17 bases between. The CDR3 totals 16 residues. Germline assignment: CDR1 SGHRS and CDR2 YFSETQ. The chain's CDR3 is CASSRDRDLPTGELFF. As DNA, the CDR3 is TGCGCCAGCAGCAGGGACCGGGACCTACCCACCGGGGAGCTGTTTTTT.

This chain uses TRBV6-2 or TRBV6-3 with TRBJ2-1; TRBD2 agrees at 10 bases. The germline V gene has CDR1 MNHEY and CDR2 SVGEGT. The CDR3 runs to 17 residues. V was clipped by 4 bases and J by 5 bases; unmatched bases: 11. CDR3 region: CASSFSPASGSDNEQFF. The DNA for the CDR3 is TGTGCCAGCAGTTTCTCCCCAGCTAGCGGGAGCGACAATGAGCAGTTCTTC.

The CDR3 here is CASSASGPIPLYQETQYF. As DNA, the CDR3 is TGTGCCAGCAGTGCTAGCGGCCCCATCCCCCTTTACCAAGAGACCCAGTACTTC. The chain employs TRBV7-7 and TRBJ2-5; 7 bases are a match to TRBD2. Unmatched junction bases numbered 16, after V lost 6 bases and J lost 0 bases. Looked up from germline, CDR1 is SSHAT and CDR2 is FNYEAQ (reference sequence). This CDR3 is built from 18 residues. The full variable domain, rest sourced from reference TRBV7-7 and TRBJ2-5, is GAGVSQSPRYKVTKRGQDVTLRCDPISSHATLYWYQQALGQGPEFLTYFNYEAQPDKSGLPSDRFSAERPEGSISTLTIQRTEQRDSAMYRCASSASGPIPLYQETQYFGPGTRLLVL.

The chain combines TRBV5-4 with TRBJ2-3; D gene uncertain. Germline values: CDR1 SGHNT, CDR2 YYREEE (reference sequence). V lost 3 bases, J lost 0 bases, and 14 bases lay in between. The CDR3 length is 16 residues. CDR3 DNA sequence: TGTGCCAGCAGCTCGAATGTCGAGACCAGCACAGATACGCAGTATTTT. Translation: CASSSNVETSTDTQYF.

This clone was observed once. The J gene is TRBJ1-4, the V gene TRBV2, with D hard to call. Germline CDR1 and CDR2: SNHLY and FYNNEI. V was pared by 8 bases and J by 7 bases, with 14 bases between. CDR3 length: 13 amino acids. CDR3 sequence reads: CASHGLMGEKLFF. CDR3 bases: TGTGCCAGCCACGGACTAATGGGTGAAAAACTGTTTTTT.

This clone was recorded once. This chain joins TRBV6-1 and TRBJ1-6; 9 bases agree with TRBD1. Germline CDR1 reads MNHNS; CDR2 reads SASEGT. This CDR3 is 15 amino acids long. Trimming cost V 1 base and J 9 bases; bases outside gene matches: 4. The CDR3 is CASSEGGQGSSPLHF. The CDR3 nucleotides read TGTGCCAGCAGTGAAGGGGGACAGGGAAGTTCACCCCTCCACTTT.